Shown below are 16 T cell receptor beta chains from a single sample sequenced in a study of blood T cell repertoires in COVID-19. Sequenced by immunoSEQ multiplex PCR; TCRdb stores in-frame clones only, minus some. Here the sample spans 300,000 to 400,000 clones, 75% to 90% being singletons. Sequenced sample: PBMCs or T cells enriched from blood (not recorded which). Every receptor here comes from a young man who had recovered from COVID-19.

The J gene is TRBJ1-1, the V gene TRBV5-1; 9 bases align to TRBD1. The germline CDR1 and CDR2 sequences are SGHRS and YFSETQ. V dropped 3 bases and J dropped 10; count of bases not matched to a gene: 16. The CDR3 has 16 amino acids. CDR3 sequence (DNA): TGCGCCAGCAGCTCTTGGGCCGGACAGGGGATGGTTGGAGCTTTCTTT. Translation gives CASSSWAGQGMVGAFF.

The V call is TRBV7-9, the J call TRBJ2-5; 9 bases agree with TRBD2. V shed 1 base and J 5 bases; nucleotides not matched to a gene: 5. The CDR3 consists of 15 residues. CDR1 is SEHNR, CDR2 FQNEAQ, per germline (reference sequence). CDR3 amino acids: CASSLDSGSGETQYF. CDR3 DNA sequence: TGTGCCAGCAGCTTAGATAGCGGGAGCGGGGAGACCCAGTACTTC.

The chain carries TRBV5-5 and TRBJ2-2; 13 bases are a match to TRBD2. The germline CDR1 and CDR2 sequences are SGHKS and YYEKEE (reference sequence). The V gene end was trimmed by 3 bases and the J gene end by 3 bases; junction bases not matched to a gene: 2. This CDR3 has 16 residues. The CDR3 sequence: CASSWGLAGYTGELFF. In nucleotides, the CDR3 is TGTGCCAGCAGCTGGGGACTAGCGGGGTACACCGGGGAGCTGTTTTTT. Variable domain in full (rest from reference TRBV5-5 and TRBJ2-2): DAGVTQSPTHLIKTRGQQVTLRCSPISGHKSVSWYQQVLGQGPQFIFQYYEKEERGRGNFPDRFSARQFPNYSSELNVNALLLGDSALYLCASSWGLAGYTGELFFGEGSRLTVL.

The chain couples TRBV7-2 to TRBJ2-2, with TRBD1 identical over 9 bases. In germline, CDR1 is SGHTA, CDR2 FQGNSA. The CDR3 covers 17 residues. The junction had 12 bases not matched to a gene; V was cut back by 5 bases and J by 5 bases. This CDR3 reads CASSPRTGVLTTGELFF. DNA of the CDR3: TGTGCCAGCAGCCCGCGGACAGGGGTCCTTACAACCGGGGAGCTGTTTTTT.

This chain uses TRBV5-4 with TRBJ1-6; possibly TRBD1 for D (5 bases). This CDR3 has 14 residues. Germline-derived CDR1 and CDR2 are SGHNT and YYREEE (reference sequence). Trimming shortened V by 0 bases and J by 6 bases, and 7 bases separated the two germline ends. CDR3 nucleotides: TGTGCCAGCAGCTTGGCCCAGGGTAATTCACCCCTCCACTTT. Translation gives CASSLAQGNSPLHF.

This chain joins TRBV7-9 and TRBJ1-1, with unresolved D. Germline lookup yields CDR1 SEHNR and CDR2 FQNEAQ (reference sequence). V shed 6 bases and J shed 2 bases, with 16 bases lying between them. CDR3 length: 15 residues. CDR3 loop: CASSTMGARNTEAFF. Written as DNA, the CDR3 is TGTGCCAGCAGTACCATGGGCGCCCGAAACACTGAAGCTTTCTTT.

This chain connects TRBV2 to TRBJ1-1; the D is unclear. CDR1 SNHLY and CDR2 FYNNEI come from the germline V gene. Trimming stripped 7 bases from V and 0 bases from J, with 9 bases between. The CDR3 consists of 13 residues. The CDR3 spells CASKREMNTEAFF. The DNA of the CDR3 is TGTGCCAGCAAGCGGGAGATGAACACTGAAGCTTTCTTT. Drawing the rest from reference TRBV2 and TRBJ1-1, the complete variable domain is EPEVTQTPSHQVTQMGQEVILRCVPISNHLYFYWYRQILGQKVEFLVSFYNNEISEKSEIFDDQFSVERPDGSNFTLKIRSTKLEDSAMYFCASKREMNTEAFFGQGTRLTVV.

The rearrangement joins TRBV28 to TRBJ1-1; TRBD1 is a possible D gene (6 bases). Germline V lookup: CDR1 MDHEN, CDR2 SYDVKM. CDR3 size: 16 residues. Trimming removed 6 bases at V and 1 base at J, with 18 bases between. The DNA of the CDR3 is TGTGCCAGCAGGCCTTATATCCAGGGGACGAACACTGAAGCTTTCTTT. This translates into CASRPYIQGTNTEAFF.

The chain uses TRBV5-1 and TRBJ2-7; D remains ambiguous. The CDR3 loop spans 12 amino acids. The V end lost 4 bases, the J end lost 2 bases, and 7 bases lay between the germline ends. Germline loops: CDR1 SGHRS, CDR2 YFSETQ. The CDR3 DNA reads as TGCGCCAGCAGCAAACAACCCTACGAGCAGTACTTC. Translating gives CASSKQPYEQYF.

The CDR3: CASSRIGQGSGGYTF. CDR3 in DNA: TGTGCCAGCAGCCGGATAGGACAGGGTTCAGGTGGCTACACCTTC. The chain combines TRBV7-8 with TRBJ1-2, with TRBD1 matching 8 bases. The CDR3 runs 15 residues. The junction had 12 bases not matched to a gene; V was cut back by 5 bases and J by 7 bases. Germline lookup yields CDR1 SGHVS and CDR2 FQNEAQ.

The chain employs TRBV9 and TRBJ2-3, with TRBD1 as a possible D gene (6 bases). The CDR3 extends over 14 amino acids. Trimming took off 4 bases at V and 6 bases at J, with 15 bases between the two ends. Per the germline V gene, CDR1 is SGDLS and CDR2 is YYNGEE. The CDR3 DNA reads TGTGCCAGCAGCTACGGACAGTTGCCGGATACGCAGTATTTT. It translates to CASSYGQLPDTQYF.

CDR3 coding DNA: TGTGCCAGCATAGGAGTTAATAATTCACCCCTCCACTTT. It specifies CASIGVNNSPLHF. The chain links TRBV6-5 to TRBJ1-6; no clear D gene. CDR1 and CDR2 from the germline V gene are MNHEY and SVGAGI. This CDR3 has 13 amino acids. Trimming removed 7 bases at V and 5 bases at J, with 9 bases between.

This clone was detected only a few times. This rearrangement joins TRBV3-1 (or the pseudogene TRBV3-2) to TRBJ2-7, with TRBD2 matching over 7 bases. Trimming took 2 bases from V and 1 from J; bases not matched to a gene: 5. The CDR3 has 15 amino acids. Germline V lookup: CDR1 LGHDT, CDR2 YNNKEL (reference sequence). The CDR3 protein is CASSQRVRGSYEQYF. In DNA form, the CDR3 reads TGTGCCAGCAGCCAAAGGGTGCGGGGGTCCTACGAGCAGTACTTC.

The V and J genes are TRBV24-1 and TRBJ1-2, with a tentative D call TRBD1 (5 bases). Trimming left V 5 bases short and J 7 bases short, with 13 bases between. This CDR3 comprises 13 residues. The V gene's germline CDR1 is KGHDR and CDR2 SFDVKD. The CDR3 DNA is TGTGCCACCAGTGTATCGACAGTAAGTGGCTACACCTTC. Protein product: CATSVSTVSGYTF.

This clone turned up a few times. The CDR3 sequence: CASSQDNYQPQHF. The CDR3 DNA follows: TGTGCCAGCAGCCAAGATAACTATCAGCCCCAGCATTTT. This rearrangement joins TRBV3-1 (or the pseudogene TRBV3-2) to TRBJ1-5; D is uncertain. V lost 0 bases and J lost 5, with 5 bases in between. Germline values: CDR1 LGHDT, CDR2 YNNKEL (reference sequence). The CDR3 has 13 amino acids.

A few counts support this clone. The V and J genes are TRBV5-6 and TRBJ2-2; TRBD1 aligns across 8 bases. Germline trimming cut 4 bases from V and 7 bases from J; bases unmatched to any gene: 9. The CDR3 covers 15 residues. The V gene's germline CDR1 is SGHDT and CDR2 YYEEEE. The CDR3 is CASSLHRGSNGELFF. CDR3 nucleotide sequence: TGTGCCAGCAGCCTTCACAGGGGGTCGAACGGGGAGCTGTTTTTT.